This passage covers 26 T cell receptor beta chains from one sample sequenced in a study of T-cell memory formation after mild COVID-19. TCRdb called the 5' RACE reads again in MiXCR, with one record for every CDR3 protein. Of 120,000 or so distinct CDR3 sequences listed, approximately 15% are singletons. Sequencing was carried out using PBMCs or a T cell subset sorted from them (not recorded which). Receptor source: an adult woman who had mild COVID-19 (a few samples of this study predate the infection). Cell type and time point are not known.

V is TRBV20-1 and J is TRBJ1-2; D uncertain. The V end lost 2 bases, the J end lost 4 bases, and 14 bases lay between the germline ends. CDR3 length: 14 residues. CDR1 and CDR2 from the germline V gene are DFQATT and SNEGSKA (reference sequence). This chain's CDR3 is CSARRLGNGYGYTF. The CDR3 nucleotides are TGCAGTGCTAGAAGATTGGGAAATGGCTATGGCTACACCTTC.

This clonotype was seen only a few times. This rearrangement joins TRBV7-3 to TRBJ2-3, with D possibly matching TRBD1 (5 bases). CDR3 length: 16 residues. Trimming took off 5 bases at V and 0 bases at J, with 15 bases between the two ends. CDR1 is SGHTA and CDR2 is FQGTGA in the germline V gene. In nucleotides, the CDR3 is TGTGCCAGCAGCGGAGTAGGGGATTCTAGCACAGATACGCAGTATTTT. It is translated as CASSGVGDSSTDTQYF.

This clonotype was counted between two and nine times. J is TRBJ2-1 and V is TRBV6-5; 8 bases are shared with TRBD1. From germline, CDR1 is MNHEY and CDR2 SVGAGI. With V trimmed by 6 bases and J by 0 bases, 7 bases remained unmatched. CDR3 length: 16 residues. The CDR3 is CASRPGTGYSYNEQFF. The CDR3 nucleotides read TGTGCCAGCAGGCCCGGGACAGGTTACTCCTACAATGAGCAGTTCTTC.

The chain combines TRBV5-4 with TRBJ2-3; D not certain. Between the trimmed V and J ends, which lost 4 bases and 0 bases, there was a span of 15 bases. Germline V gives CDR1 SGHNT, CDR2 YYREEE (reference sequence). The CDR3 has 16 amino acids. CDR3: CASSRGPTSSTDTQYF. The CDR3 region has the DNA TGTGCCAGCAGCAGAGGACCGACGTCGAGCACAGATACGCAGTATTTT.

This clonotype was counted ten times or more. The chain joins TRBV12-3 or TRBV12-4 to TRBJ1-1, with TRBD1 as a possible D gene (5 bases). Trimming cost V 3 bases and J 5 bases, with 7 bases left between them. CDR3 length: 12 amino acids. In DNA, the CDR3 is TGTGCCAGCAGTTTCGGGGGGACTGAAGCTTTCTTT. Translated, it gives CASSFGGTEAFF.

The gene calls are TRBV4-1 and TRBJ1-1; D is unresolved. V dropped 4 bases and J dropped 3 bases, with 9 bases sitting between them. Germline values: CDR1 MGHRA, CDR2 YSYEKL. This CDR3 comprises 13 residues. CDR3 sequence: CASSLVADTEAFF. The CDR3 region has the DNA TGCGCCAGCAGCCTTGTCGCTGACACTGAAGCTTTCTTT.

This clonotype was detected only a few times. V and J are TRBV7-3 and TRBJ2-1; TRBD2 agrees at 8 bases. The length of the CDR3 is 15 residues. Germline assignment: CDR1 SGHTA and CDR2 FQGTGA. Germline trimming cut 3 bases from V and 7 bases from J; bases unmatched to any gene: 8. Written as DNA, the CDR3 is TGTGCCAGCAGCTTTACGGGGGGGCCTCGAAATGAGCAGTTCTTC. Protein product: CASSFTGGPRNEQFF.

This chain connects TRBV12-3 or TRBV12-4 to TRBJ2-7; possible D gene TRBD2, 5 bases. Between the trimmed V and J ends, which lost 4 bases and 6 bases, there was a span of 19 bases. The CDR3 consists of 15 residues. CDR3 in DNA: TGTGCCAGCAGTTCGTCATCCGGGATCCCTACCGAGCAGTACTTC. It codes for CASSSSSGIPTEQYF.

V gene TRBV4-2 combines with J gene TRBJ2-7, with 7 bases that match TRBD2. This CDR3 has 14 amino acids. Germline CDR1 LGHNA, CDR2 YNFKEQ. J was trimmed by 2 bases and V by 1 base; bases with no gene match: 2. The CDR3 nucleotides read TGTGCCAGCAGCCAAGTTGGGAGGGCCTACGAGCAGTACTTC. This gives the protein CASSQVGRAYEQYF.

This chain uses TRBV5-1 with TRBJ2-7; a weak D match, TRBD2 (7 bases). Germline lookup yields CDR1 SGHRS and CDR2 YFSETQ. V gave up 5 bases and J gave up 0 bases, with 15 bases separating them. This CDR3 comprises 15 residues. CDR3 DNA: TGCGCCAGCAGAGGAGGGGGGGTCTACTCCTACGAGCAGTACTTC. It yields the protein CASRGGGVYSYEQYF.

This clonotype showed up many times. The V gene is TRBV5-1, the J gene TRBJ1-5; D is possibly TRBD1 (6 bases). CDR1 is SGHRS, CDR2 YFSETQ, per germline. The CDR3 sequence is 14 residues long. Trimming removed 1 base from V and 2 bases from J, with 7 bases in between. CDR3 in amino acids: CASSLSGGNQPQHF. DNA for the CDR3: TGCGCCAGCAGCTTGTCAGGGGGCAATCAGCCCCAGCATTTT.

This clonotype was seen more than once but under ten times. This chain joins TRBV25-1 and TRBJ2-5, with a possible D match to TRBD1 (5 bases). With 3 bases removed from V and 3 bases from J, the gap between germline ends came to 20 bases. The length of the CDR3 is 17 residues. CDR1 is MGHDK, CDR2 SYGVNS, per germline. The CDR3 is CASSDKWPRQSEETQYF. As DNA, the CDR3 is TGTGCCAGCAGTGATAAATGGCCCCGACAGTCTGAAGAGACCCAGTACTTC.

This clonotype turned up a few times. Written as DNA, the CDR3 is TGTGCCAGCAGCCCACCAGGCTTGCTAGCGGGAGGGACGAGCTCCTACAATGAGCAGTTCTTC. Protein sequence: CASSPPGLLAGGTSSYNEQFF. The chain combines TRBV7-8 with TRBJ2-1; 12 positions match TRBD2. The J segment lost 0 bases and the V segment lost 5 bases, leaving 17 bases of the junction unmatched. CDR3 length: 21 amino acids. Looked up from germline, CDR1 is SGHVS and CDR2 is FQNEAQ. Complete variable domain (other parts from reference TRBV7-8 and TRBJ2-1): GAGVSQSPRYKVAKRGQDVALRCDPISGHVSLFWYQQALGQGPEFLTYFQNEAQLDKSGLPSDRFFAERPEGSVSTLKIQRTQQEDSAVYLCASSPPGLLAGGTSSYNEQFFGPGTRLTVL.

The rearrangement links TRBV2 to TRBJ2-1, with 10 bases matching TRBD1. CDR1 SNHLY and CDR2 FYNNEI come from the germline V gene. The trim removed 11 bases at V and 7 bases at J, leaving 5 bases unmatched. The CDR3 has 12 residues. The CDR3 DNA is TGTGCCGGGGGACAGGGGCGTAATGAGCAGTTCTTC. Its translation is CAGGQGRNEQFF.

The chain recombines TRBV10-3 with TRBJ2-1; 8 bases match TRBD2. This CDR3 is built from 15 residues. Germline CDR1 and CDR2: ENHRY and SYGVKD. V shed 5 bases, J shed 7 bases, and the junction held 10 bases outside the gene matches. This CDR3 reads CAISLQSGGSNEQFF. The CDR3 DNA is TGTGCCATCAGTCTACAGAGCGGGGGTTCAAATGAGCAGTTCTTC.

This clonotype was counted only a few times. The chain uses TRBV18 and TRBJ2-7; 7 bases are a match to TRBD2. CDR1 and CDR2 (germline): KGHSH, LQKENI. This CDR3 comprises 14 residues. The J segment lost 7 bases and the V segment lost 3 bases, leaving 9 bases of the junction unmatched. This CDR3 reads CASSPRSEGGEQYF. The CDR3 DNA reads as TGTGCCAGCTCACCGAGGTCCGAGGGAGGGGAGCAGTACTTC.

The V gene is TRBV7-9, the J gene TRBJ2-2; no definite D call. Trimming took off 7 bases at V and 0 bases at J, with 12 bases between the two ends. This CDR3 is 15 amino acids long. Germline CDR1 reads SEHNR; CDR2 reads FQNEAQ (reference sequence). The CDR3 here is CASNSRDTNTGELFF. For the CDR3, the DNA is TGTGCCAGCAACTCCCGAGACACGAACACCGGGGAGCTGTTTTTT.

The J gene is TRBJ2-3, the V gene TRBV5-8; 8 bases line up with TRBD2. The CDR3 is made up of 18 amino acids. The germline V gene has CDR1 SGHTS and CDR2 YDEGEE. Losses at the gene ends were 0 bases for V and 0 bases for J; bases not matched to a gene: 9. The CDR3 sequence: CASSLAGLVAGSTDTQYF. The CDR3 region has the DNA TGTGCCAGCAGCTTGGCGGGGTTGGTAGCGGGGAGCACAGATACGCAGTATTTT.

This clonotype was seen more than once but under ten times. The genes are TRBV28 and TRBJ2-3; a possible D gene is TRBD2 (6 bases). The germline V gene has CDR1 MDHEN and CDR2 SYDVKM. V was trimmed by 5 bases and J by 2 bases, leaving 14 bases between them. CDR3 length: 15 amino acids. As DNA, the CDR3 is TGTGCCAGCAGTCCTACGGGACTTCTCACAGATACGCAGTATTTT. Translating gives CASSPTGLLTDTQYF.

This chain links TRBV5-5 with TRBJ2-3; D is undetermined. The CDR3 sequence is 15 residues long. The germline V gene encodes CDR1 SGHKS and CDR2 YYEKEE (reference sequence). V dropped 1 base and J dropped 2 bases, with 11 bases sitting between them. The CDR3 DNA sequence: TGTGCCAGCAGCTTGTTAGTGGAAATCACAGATACGCAGTATTTT. This codes for CASSLLVEITDTQYF.

The chain couples TRBV6-4 to TRBJ2-3, with a weak D call TRBD1 (5 bases). The CDR3 is 15 amino acids. CDR1 is MRHNA and CDR2 is SNTAGT in the germline V gene. The V gene lost 7 bases and the J gene lost 0 bases, with 14 bases spanning the gap. Here the CDR3 reads CASNAVPGSTDTQYF. CDR3 in DNA: TGTGCCAGCAACGCTGTCCCAGGGAGCACAGATACGCAGTATTTT.

The chain combines TRBV29-1 with TRBJ2-7; D perhaps matches TRBD1 (5 bases). The CDR3 spans 13 residues. The V gene's germline CDR1 is SQVTM and CDR2 ANQGSEA. V lost 6 bases and J lost 5, with 17 bases in between. This chain's CDR3 is CSVLEALQDEQYF. Here the CDR3 DNA reads TGCAGCGTCCTCGAGGCGCTACAGGACGAGCAGTACTTC.

V usage is TRBV5-8 and J usage is TRBJ2-1, with 8 bases matching TRBD2. V shed 3 bases, J shed 9 bases, and the junction held 17 bases outside the gene matches. The CDR3 has 17 amino acids. Germline V gene data show CDR1 as SGHTS and CDR2 as YDEGEE. CDR3 amino acids: CASSSRHGRGGVGEQFF. CDR3 nucleotides: TGTGCCAGCAGCTCCCGTCACGGGAGGGGCGGAGTTGGTGAGCAGTTCTTC.

The sample holds a few counts of this clonotype. The chain employs TRBV10-3 and TRBJ2-3; D is unclear. The CDR3 has 14 amino acids. Looked up from germline, CDR1 is ENHRY and CDR2 is SYGVKD. The V and J ends lost 7 bases and 1 base respectively, with 12 bases between them. The CDR3 DNA reads TGTGCCATCACCACGGCAGGAGGCACAGATACGCAGTATTTT. As protein: CAITTAGGTDTQYF.

In this sample, this clonotype turned up a few times. The chain recombines TRBV19 with TRBJ1-1; D possibly corresponds to TRBD1 (6 bases). The germline V and J ends were trimmed by 8 bases and 1 base, with 17 bases remaining between them. The CDR3 runs 15 residues. The germline CDR1 and CDR2 sequences are LNHDA and SQIVND (reference sequence). The CDR3 sequence: CASVKPGRGNTEAFF. CDR3 in DNA: TGTGCCAGTGTCAAACCGGGCAGGGGGAACACTGAAGCTTTCTTT. The full variable domain, its missing parts supplied by reference TRBV19 and TRBJ1-1, is DGGITQSPKYLFRKEGQNVTLSCEQNLNHDAMYWYRQDPGQGLRLIYYSQIVNDFQKGDIAEGYSVSREKKESFPLTVTSAQKNPTAFYLCASVKPGRGNTEAFFGQGTRLTVV.

This clonotype was counted between two and nine times. This chain joins TRBV4-2 and TRBJ2-7, with D unclear. From germline, CDR1 is LGHNA and CDR2 YNFKEQ. This CDR3 contains 13 residues. V was trimmed by 0 bases and J by 3 bases, leaving 6 bases between them. The CDR3 loop is CASSQEGLYEQYF. CDR3 nucleotide sequence: TGTGCCAGCAGCCAAGAGGGTCTCTACGAGCAGTACTTC.